This T cell receptor beta chain emerged from a study of identical twins. Study outcomes and limitations: Out-of-frame sharing of TCR alpha in monozygotic twins was underestimated by models. While abundant cord blood beta clonotypes carried fewer insertions, memory repertoires showed no such pattern.

This clonotype has a count of ten or more. Its antigen is as yet unknown. Unique molecular identifiers were in the cDNA, with template-switch universal primer binding. TCRdb reprocessed the 5' RACE reads via MiXCR and lists one record per CDR3 protein. The sample includes more than 200,000 distinct CDR3 sequences, roughly a tenth of them seen just once. Healthy Caucasians were all of the donors. The germline gives CDR1 SGHRS, CDR2 YFSETQ. Unmatched junction bases numbered 12, after V lost 3 bases and J lost 3 bases. This CDR3 has 19 amino acids. The chain uses TRBV5-1 and TRBJ2-3; 14 nucleotides line up with TRBD2. The specimen was memory (CD45RO+) T cells sorted from blood. The receptor was isolated from a young woman in good health. In DNA form, the CDR3 reads TGCGCCAGCAGCTGGAGCCCCGGGACTAGCGGGAGTTATACAGATACGCAGTATTTT. Its protein is CASSWSPGTSGSYTDTQYF.